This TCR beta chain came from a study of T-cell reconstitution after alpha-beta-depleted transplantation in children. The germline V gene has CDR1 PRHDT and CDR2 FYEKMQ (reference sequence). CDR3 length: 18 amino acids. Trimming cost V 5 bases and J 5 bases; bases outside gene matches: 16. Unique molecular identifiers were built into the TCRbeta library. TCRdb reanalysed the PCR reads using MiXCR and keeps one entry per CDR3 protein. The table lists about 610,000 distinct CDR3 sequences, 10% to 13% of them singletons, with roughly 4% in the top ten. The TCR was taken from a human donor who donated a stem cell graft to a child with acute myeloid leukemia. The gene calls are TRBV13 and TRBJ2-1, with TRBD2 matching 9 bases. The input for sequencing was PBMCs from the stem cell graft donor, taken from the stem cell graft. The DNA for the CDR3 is TGTGCCAGCAGCCTCACTGGCGGGAGGGCCGTGGGGCACAATGAGCAGTTCTTC. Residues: CASSLTGGRAVGHNEQFF.